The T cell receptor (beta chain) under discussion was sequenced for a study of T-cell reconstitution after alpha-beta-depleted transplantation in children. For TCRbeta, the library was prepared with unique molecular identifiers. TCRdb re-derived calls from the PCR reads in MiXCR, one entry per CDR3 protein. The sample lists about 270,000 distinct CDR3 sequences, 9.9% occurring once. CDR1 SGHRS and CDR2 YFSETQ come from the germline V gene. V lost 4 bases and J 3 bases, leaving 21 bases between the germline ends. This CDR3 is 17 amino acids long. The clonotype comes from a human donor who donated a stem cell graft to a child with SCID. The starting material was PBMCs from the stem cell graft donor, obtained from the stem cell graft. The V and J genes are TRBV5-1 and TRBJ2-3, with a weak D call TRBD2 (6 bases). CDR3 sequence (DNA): TGCGCCAGCAGCCCGGACCCTGGAGGGATCCGAACAGATACGCAGTATTTT. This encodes CASSPDPGGIRTDTQYF.